This entry is about one T cell receptor beta chain. Antigen unknown. Repertoires were generated with immunoSEQ multiplex PCR, while TCRdb's copy carries only in-frame clones and drops some. Of 100,000 to 150,000 clones listed, 80% to 90% are singletons. Healthy donors had no documented immune events, such as infections, while sampled. This entry is derived from a study of identifying expanded T cells in peripheral blood. Overall study findings and caveats: Across healthy donors, higher total template counts meant significantly greater two-week count variance. Differentially abundant clones: about 1.1 between replicates, around 16 at approximately 14 days, 19 to 20 at four.

Trimming took off 0 bases at V and 2 bases at J, with 5 bases between the two ends. CDR1 is SGHKS, CDR2 YYEKEE, per germline (reference sequence). The CDR3 runs 14 residues. This chain links TRBV5-5 with TRBJ1-4; D perhaps matches TRBD1 (5 bases). Specimen: blood. This TCR was recovered from a person aged 18 to 75 in good health. CDR3 sequence reads: CASSLGQTNEKLFF. CDR3 DNA: TGTGCCAGCAGCTTGGGACAGACTAATGAAAAACTGTTTTTT.